One sample yielded the 17 T cell receptor beta chains listed below, sequenced in a study of cytomegalovirus exposure and HLA in healthy donors. PCR involved 60 Vbeta and 13 Jbeta primers. Profiling relied on immunoSEQ multiplex PCR, and the TCRdb table lists in-frame clones only, not all of them. The sample records about 160,000 clones, around 80% being singletons. The material sequenced was PBMCs. These receptors were obtained from a male donor in good health and CMV-seropositive.

The CDR3 region is CSVQVHRGEKLFF. CDR3 nucleotides: TGCAGCGTTCAGGTCCACCGGGGTGAAAAACTGTTTTTT. The chain couples TRBV29-1 to TRBJ1-4; no clear D. The V end was cut by 5 bases, the J end by 7 bases, with 14 bases between. The CDR3 length is 13 residues. Germline V gene data show CDR1 as SQVTM and CDR2 as ANQGSEA.

This sequence joins TRBV30 and TRBJ1-2; tentatively, D is TRBD1 (5 bases). Germline-derived CDR1 and CDR2 are GTSNPN and SVGIG (reference sequence). CDR3 length equals 11 residues. V lost 3 bases and J 3 bases, leaving 5 bases between the germline ends. The DNA for the CDR3 is TGTGCCTGGAGGACAGACTATGGCTACACCTTC. Encoded protein: CAWRTDYGYTF. Using reference TRBV30 and TRBJ1-2 for the parts outside the CDR3, the full variable domain is SQTIHQWPATLVQPVGSPLSLECTVEGTSNPNLYWYRQAAGRGLQLLFYSVGIGQISSEVPQNLSASRPQDRQFILSSKKLLLSDSGFYLCAWRTDYGYTFGSGTRLTVV.

The chain employs TRBV7-9 and TRBJ2-2; 8 nucleotides match TRBD2. The CDR3 loop spans 15 amino acids. Trimming cost V 7 bases and J 4 bases; bases outside gene matches: 8. Germline-derived CDR1 and CDR2 are SEHNR and FQNEAQ (reference sequence). Here the CDR3 reads CASINGRAFTGELFF. CDR3 nucleotides: TGTGCCAGCATAAACGGGAGGGCCTTCACCGGGGAGCTGTTTTTT.

The genes are TRBV4-1 and TRBJ2-5, with D uncertain. The CDR3 is made up of 14 amino acids. The germline gives CDR1 MGHRA, CDR2 YSYEKL. The V and J ends lost 0 bases and 1 base respectively, with 6 bases between them. The CDR3 DNA is TGCGCCAGCAGCCAAGAATTATTCCAAGAGACCCAGTACTTC. Translation: CASSQELFQETQYF.

The CDR3 region has the DNA TGTGCCAGCAGTGTGGGAGGGGCTGGGGCCAACGTCCTGACTTTC. Translation: CASSVGGAGANVLTF. The gene calls are TRBV6-1 and TRBJ2-6, with 7 bases fitting TRBD2. The CDR3 spans 15 residues. The V gene's germline CDR1 is MNHNS and CDR2 SASEGT. Trimming took 4 bases from V and 2 from J; bases not matched to a gene: 2.

The chain carries TRBV11-2 and TRBJ2-2; perhaps TRBD1 as D (6 bases). Trimming shortened V by 6 bases and J by 4 bases, and 9 bases separated the two germline ends. Germline V lookup: CDR1 SGHAT, CDR2 FQNNGV. The CDR3 has 13 amino acids. The chain's CDR3 is CASSQGFTGELFF. The CDR3 DNA reads as TGTGCCAGCAGTCAGGGGTTCACCGGGGAGCTGTTTTTT.

This clone appeared a few times. The chain combines TRBV19 with TRBJ2-5; tentative D call: TRBD2 (6 bases). The V end was cut by 6 bases, the J end by 7 bases, with 18 bases between. This CDR3 region has 14 residues. Germline V lookup: CDR1 LNHDA, CDR2 SQIVND (reference sequence). CDR3 residues: CASSVGHPGGTQYF. In DNA, the CDR3 is TGTGCCAGTAGCGTCGGACATCCCGGGGGGACCCAGTACTTC. The whole variable domain, remainder taken from reference TRBV19 and TRBJ2-5, is DGGITQSPKYLFRKEGQNVTLSCEQNLNHDAMYWYRQDPGQGLRLIYYSQIVNDFQKGDIAEGYSVSREKKESFPLTVTSAQKNPTAFYLCASSVGHPGGTQYFGPGTRLLVL.

This clone was seen more than once but under ten times. Germline and junction disagree at one end, which may indicate a read error. The genes are TRBV28 and TRBJ2-1; TRBD2 aligns across 10 bases. The CDR3 loop spans 11 amino acids. Germline V lookup: CDR1 MDHEN, CDR2 SYDVKM. The CDR3 loop is CASSYTSGAVF. The CDR3 DNA is TGTGCCAGCAGTTATACTAGCGGGGCTGTCTTC.

This clone was recorded once. The genes are TRBV6-5 and TRBJ1-5, with D uncertain. CDR3 length: 16 residues. V was cut by 2 bases and J by 0 bases, with 11 bases left in between. CDR1 is MNHEY, CDR2 SVGAGI, per germline. CDR3 DNA sequence: TGTGCCAGCAGTTACAAGAGAAGCTATAGCAATCAGCCCCAGCATTTT. It encodes CASSYKRSYSNQPQHF.

The chain employs TRBV19 and TRBJ2-2, with a tentative D call TRBD2 (5 bases). CDR1 LNHDA and CDR2 SQIVND come from the germline V gene (reference sequence). Trimming removed 2 bases from V and 3 bases from J, with 10 bases in between. The length of the CDR3 is 15 residues. The CDR3, as DNA: TGTGCCAGTAGTATACGGGGAGAGGACACCGGGGAGCTGTTTTTT. Amino acids: CASSIRGEDTGELFF.

This sequence joins TRBV4-3 and TRBJ2-7; 9 bases are a match to TRBD1. CDR3 length equals 16 residues. Trimming removed 3 bases from V and 5 bases from J; junction bases left unmatched: 11. CDR1 and CDR2 from the germline V gene are LGHNA and YSLEER. CDR3 DNA sequence: TGCGCCAGCAGCCATGGGACAGGGTGGCAATCCCACGAGCAGTACTTC. As protein: CASSHGTGWQSHEQYF.

The CDR3 region has the DNA TGCACCAGCAGCCAGTATAGCGGGAGAGCCCATGTTTTCAGCTACGAGCAGTACTTC. Protein sequence: CTSSQYSGRAHVFSYEQYF. The gene calls are TRBV1 and TRBJ2-7; TRBD2, the table's D call, was not compared with the DNA. TRBV1 is a documented pseudogene. The CDR3 runs 19 residues.

The V gene is TRBV20-1, the J gene TRBJ2-7, with D unclear. This CDR3 is built from 11 residues. Trimming left V 6 bases short and J 6 bases short, with 12 bases between. The germline CDR1 and CDR2 sequences are DFQATT and SNEGSKA (reference sequence). The CDR3 is CSAAFRAEQYF. The CDR3 bases are TGCAGTGCCGCCTTTCGCGCCGAGCAGTACTTC.

This clone was counted between two and nine times. The rearrangement uses TRBV9 and TRBJ2-7; maybe TRBD2 (6 bases). Trimming took off 4 bases at V and 5 bases at J, with 19 bases between the two ends. The CDR3 is 15 amino acids. From germline, CDR1 is SGDLS and CDR2 YYNGEE. CDR3 nucleotide sequence: TGTGCCAGCAGCTTGGGGGTGGGCGGGAACCACGAGCAGTACTTC. This sequence encodes CASSLGVGGNHEQYF.

The V call is TRBV5-6, the J call TRBJ1-2, with D unclear. This CDR3 spans 14 amino acids. V was pared by 1 base and J by 2 bases, with 9 bases between. CDR1 SGHDT and CDR2 YYEEEE come from the germline V gene. In nucleotides, the CDR3 is TGTGCCAGCAGCTTGAGGGAGGTGAACTATGGCTACACCTTC. Its protein is CASSLREVNYGYTF.

A few counts support this clone. The V gene is TRBV27, the J gene TRBJ1-5; 12 nucleotides line up with TRBD1. This CDR3 contains 15 residues. Germline CDR1 MNHEY, CDR2 SMNVEV (reference sequence). Trimming at V came to 5 bases and at J to 5 bases, leaving 4 bases not matched to a gene. The DNA of the CDR3 is TGTGCCAGCAGTACCGGGACAGGGGGCGATCAGCCCCAGCATTTT. Encoded protein: CASSTGTGGDQPQHF.

This clone was observed a few times. This chain uses TRBV11-2 with TRBJ2-7; a possible D gene is TRBD2 (5 bases). Trimming removed 3 bases from V and 0 bases from J, with 9 bases in between. Germline V gene lookup returns CDR1 SGHAT and CDR2 FQNNGV. The CDR3 covers 14 residues. CDR3 amino acids: CASSLDFSSYEQYF. DNA for the CDR3: TGTGCCAGCAGCTTGGACTTTAGCTCCTACGAGCAGTACTTC.